This T cell receptor (beta chain) comes out of a study of preoperative IRX-2 immunotherapy in early breast cancer. Turning to this clone: Other DNA sequences from this sample encode an identical CDR3 as well.

CDR1 and CDR2 from the germline V gene are SGHRS and YFSETQ. The V segment lost 4 bases and the J segment 3 bases; nucleotides outside the gene matches: 4. The CDR3 totals 14 residues. Indicated treatment: preoperative locoregional IRX-2 cytokine immunotherapy. Sequencing was performed with immunoSEQ multiplex PCR; in TCRdb, only in-frame clones are kept and a portion is missing. The sample contains about 98,000 clones, roughly 89% of which appear only once. The receptor comes from a human donor with breast cancer. The specimen was tumor tissue, collected after IRX-2 immunotherapy. The J gene is TRBJ2-1, the V gene TRBV5-1; 7 positions agree with TRBD2. The CDR3 loop is CASSSSGNYNEQFF. CDR3 coding DNA: TGCGCCAGCAGCAGCAGCGGGAACTACAATGAGCAGTTCTTC.